Listed below are T cell receptor beta chains from one sample, sequenced in a study of beta chain features in type 1 diabetes. Method: immunoSEQ multiplex PCR; TCRdb's copy keeps in-frame clones and lacks some. Found here are 230,000 or so clones, 16% of them singletons; the top ten hold 0.07% to 0.095%. The sequencing sample was made of naive CD4+ T cells from blood. These receptor sequences come from a man aged 25-40 years with type 1 diabetes. Both conserved end residues are part of each CDR3. The order of the fields is D gene, V gene, J gene, clone size, CDR3 DNA, CDR3 protein. D genes are given only for firm matches. A row's size may be missing; if present it is once, few, many or a size class.

-	TRBV5-8	TRBJ2-5	-	TGTGCCAGCACCAGAGGATGGGGCGGGGAAGAGACCCAGTACTTC	CASTRGWGGEETQYF
TRBD2	TRBV5-1	TRBJ2-5	-	TGCGCCAGCAGCTTCACTAGCGGGAGTGTTGGGGAGACCCAGTACTTC	CASSFTSGSVGETQYF
-	TRBV18	TRBJ2-1	-	TGTGCCAGCTCTGATCTGACCGGGGAGGAGAATGAGCAGTTCTTC	CASSDLTGEENEQFF
-	TRBV19	TRBJ2-1	few	TGTGCCAGTAGTGAGATCAATGAGCAGTTCTTC	CASSEINEQFF
TRBD1	TRBV29-1	TRBJ2-7	-	TGCAGCGTTGACTCCCGACAGGGGGGGACCTACGAGCAGTACTTC	CSVDSRQGGTYEQYF
-	TRBV30	TRBJ2-3	-	TGTGCCTGGAGGGCTACAGGGACAGATACGCAGTATTTT	CAWRATGTDTQYF
-	TRBV7-2	TRBJ2-3	few	TGTGCCAGCAGCCCCAGGATGGATACGCAGTATTTT	CASSPRMDTQYF
TRBD2	TRBV7-2	TRBJ2-3	-	TGTGCCAGCAGCTTAGTAGCGGGAGTGGATACGCAGTATTTT	CASSLVAGVDTQYF
-	TRBV29-1	TRBJ2-3	few	TGCAGCGTTGAAGATAGAGATGATACGCAGTATTTT	CSVEDRDDTQYF
TRBD2	TRBV29-1	TRBJ2-7	few	TGCAGCGTGAGCGGGAGGGCCCGATACGAGCAGTACTTC	CSVSGRARYEQYF
-	TRBV18	TRBJ2-1	few	TGTGCCAGCTCACCTAGCAATGAGCAGTTCTTC	CASSPSNEQFF
-	TRBV5-4	TRBJ2-4	-	TGTGCCAGCAGCTTGGAGGGGCGGACCAAAAACATTCAGTACTTC	CASSLEGRTKNIQYF
TRBD1	TRBV9	TRBJ2-7	few	TGTGCCAGCAGCGTAGCGACGACAGGGGTAGAGCAGTACTTC	CASSVATTGVEQYF
-	TRBV7-9	TRBJ1-5	-	TGTGCCAGCAGCCCCCGGTGGGCAGATCAGCCCCAGCATTTT	CASSPRWADQPQHF
-	TRBV5-1	TRBJ1-2	-	TGCGCCAGCAGCTTGGTCCCCTCCGGGGACTATGGCTACACCTTC	CASSLVPSGDYGYTF
TRBD2	TRBV29-1	TRBJ2-2	few	TGCAGCGTAGCGGGAATGAACACCGGGGAGCTGTTTTTT	CSVAGMNTGELFF
TRBD2	TRBV14	TRBJ2-5	few	TGTGCCAGCAGCCGGACTAGCGGGCTCCGCCAAGAGACCCAGTACTTC	CASSRTSGLRQETQYF
-	TRBV4-1	TRBJ2-7	few	TGCGCCAGCAGCCCTCCATCGGGAACAGACTACGAGCAGTACTTC	CASSPPSGTDYEQYF
-	TRBV7-2	TRBJ2-7	few	TGTGCCAGCAGCACGGTCCGGGGGCGCTACGAGCAGTACTTC	CASSTVRGRYEQYF
-	TRBV11-2	TRBJ2-6	-	TGTGCCAGCAGCCCAAGGCCCTTACAGGGTGGGACTGGGGCCAACGTCCTGACTTTC	CASSPRPLQGGTGANVLTF
TRBD1	TRBV7-9	TRBJ1-4	-	TGTGCCAGCAGCTCCCGACAGGGTGAAAAACTGTTTTTT	CASSSRQGEKLFF
-	TRBV7-3	TRBJ2-7	-	TGTGCCAGCAGCCCGAGCCTAGCGACCTACGAGCAGTACTTC	CASSPSLATYEQYF
-	TRBV7-9	TRBJ2-7	-	TGTGCCAGCAGCTCCGGGACGGCTGGTTACGAGCAGTACTTC	CASSSGTAGYEQYF
-	TRBV7-3	TRBJ1-1	few	TGTGCCAGCAGCTACGAAGGACGCACTGAAGCTTTCTTT	CASSYEGRTEAFF
-	TRBV29-1	TRBJ2-2	-	TGCAGCGTCCCCACAGGGTTTTTGAACACCGGGGAGCTGTTTTTT	CSVPTGFLNTGELFF
-	TRBV30	TRBJ2-3	-	TGTGCCTGGATCCCGGCGGGGGCACATTATACGCAGTATTTT	CAWIPAGAHYTQYF
TRBD1	TRBV23-1	TRBJ2-7	few	TGCGCCAGCAGGCTACGGACAGGGGATACCTACGAGCAGTACTTC	CASRLRTGDTYEQYF
TRBD1	TRBV28	TRBJ1-2	-	TGTGCCAGCAGTGCACCGGGGACAGGGAACCCTTATGGCTACACCTTC	CASSAPGTGNPYGYTF
-	TRBV6-5	TRBJ2-2	-	TGTGCCAGCAGTCCCCAGTACACCGGGGAGCTGTTTTTT	CASSPQYTGELFF
-	TRBV29-1	TRBJ2-2	few	TGCAGCGCTAGGCAGGGGGAGCTGTTTTTT	CSARQGELFF
-	TRBV30	TRBJ2-1	few	TGTGCCTGGAGCGCCGATGCCCATGAGCAGTTCTTC	CAWSADAHEQFF
-	TRBV14	TRBJ2-7	-	TGTGCCAGCAGCCAACGACCAGGGGCCTACGAGCAGTACTTC	CASSQRPGAYEQYF
TRBD2	TRBV6-6	TRBJ2-7	few	TGTGCCAGCAGCTCGGGACTAGCGCGAGGGAGCTACGAGCAGTACTTC	CASSSGLARGSYEQYF
TRBD1	TRBV29-1	TRBJ1-1	-	TGCAGCGTTGTCCCAGGGGGAACTGAAGCTTTCTTT	CSVVPGGTEAFF
-	TRBV4-1	TRBJ2-3	-	TGCGCCAGCAGCCAAGAACGGCTAGCAGGCACAGATACGCAGTATTTT	CASSQERLAGTDTQYF
-	TRBV9	TRBJ2-3	-	TGTGCCAGCAGCGTAGGCGGGTCCCGCACAGATACGCAGTATTTT	CASSVGGSRTDTQYF
-	TRBV5-1	TRBJ2-1	-	TGCGCCAGCAGCTTCCAGGAGGAGGACAATGAGCAGTTCTTC	CASSFQEEDNEQFF
-	TRBV4-1	TRBJ2-3	few	TGCGCCAGCAGCCAAGATCCGGGACTCCGCACAGATACGCAGTATTTT	CASSQDPGLRTDTQYF
TRBD2	TRBV28	TRBJ2-1	few	TGTGCCAGCAGTTTGGTACCCAGCGGGAGATACAATGAGCAGTTCTTC	CASSLVPSGRYNEQFF
-	TRBV27	TRBJ1-5	-	TGTGCCAGCAGACCAACCGCAGAGAGTAACAATCAGCCCCAGCATTTT	CASRPTAESNNQPQHF
TRBD2	TRBV5-1	TRBJ2-7	few	TGCGCCAGCAGCGCTGGGACTAGCGTGGCCTACGAGCAGTACTTC	CASSAGTSVAYEQYF
-	TRBV29-1	TRBJ2-5	-	TGCAGCGTGGGGACCGAAGAGACCCAGTACTTC	CSVGTEETQYF
-	TRBV30	TRBJ2-7	few	TGTGCCTGGACTACAGGGTCCTCCTACGAGCAGTACTTC	CAWTTGSSYEQYF
TRBD1	TRBV2	TRBJ1-5	-	TGTGCCAGCAGTACAGGGGGCCTTGAGCAGCCCCAGCATTTT	CASSTGGLEQPQHF
-	TRBV15	TRBJ1-3	-	TGTGCCACCAGCAGAGATCGGGGAAACACCATATATTTT	CATSRDRGNTIYF
TRBD1	TRBV4-3	TRBJ2-4	-	TGCGCCAGCAGCCAAGAACGGACAGGGAATGGGGACATTCAGTACTTC	CASSQERTGNGDIQYF
-	TRBV7-9	TRBJ2-7	-	TGTGCCAGCGGATACGTGACTACCTACGAGCAGTACTTC	CASGYVTTYEQYF
TRBD2	TRBV13	TRBJ2-7	-	TGTGCCAGCAGGGGAAGCGGGAGCTCCTACGAGCAGTACTTC	CASRGSGSSYEQYF
-	TRBV10-1	TRBJ1-5	-	TGCGCCAGCAGTGACGGGCAGGGCGGTCAGCCCCAGCATTTT	CASSDGQGGQPQHF
-	TRBV9	TRBJ2-3	few	TGTGCCAGCAGCGCATCCGGGTCAAGTCGCGGAGATACGCAGTATTTT	CASSASGSSRGDTQYF
-	TRBV2	TRBJ2-7	few	TGTGCCAGCGTTATGGAGGTCGAGCAGTACTTC	CASVMEVEQYF
-	TRBV7-2	TRBJ2-5	-	TGTGCCAGCAGCTTATCGTCGGAGACCCAGTACTTC	CASSLSSETQYF
TRBD1	TRBV30	TRBJ1-1	-	TGTGCCTGGACAGGGGGCTTGTTAAGTAACACTGAAGCTTTCTTT	CAWTGGLLSNTEAFF
-	TRBV7-2	TRBJ1-1	few	TGTGCCAGCAGCACGTGGGTGAACACTGAAGCTTTCTTT	CASSTWVNTEAFF
-	TRBV2	TRBJ2-5	-	TGTGCCAGCAGTCCCGGAGAGACCCAGTACTTC	CASSPGETQYF
TRBD2	TRBV11-1	TRBJ2-2	-	TGTGCCAGCAGCCAGTACGGCGGGAGGGCCCCCGGGGAGCTGTTTTTT	CASSQYGGRAPGELFF
-	TRBV29-1	TRBJ1-1	few	TGCAGCGTTGCCGCTCCCGGATCTGGCACTGAAGCTTTCTTT	CSVAAPGSGTEAFF
-	TRBV20-1	TRBJ2-1	-	TGCAGTGCTATCTACTACAATGAGCAGTTCTTC	CSAIYYNEQFF
-	TRBV14	TRBJ1-1	once	TGTGCCAGCAGTCTGAGCCCGAACACTGAAGCTTTCTTT	CASSLSPNTEAFF
-	TRBV29-1	TRBJ1-1	-	TGCAGCGTTGGGCTCACGGCGACCAACGTTGAAGCTTTCTTT	CSVGLTATNVEAFF